A single sample gave rise to the 32 T cell receptor beta chains below, sequenced in a study of post-analysis software for immune sequencing data. TCR beta libraries were prepared from cDNA with unique molecular identifiers. One entry per CDR3 protein, called by TCRdb with MiXCR from the PCR reads. The sample lists about 200,000 distinct CDR3 sequences; over 25% were seen once. Antigens for these TCRs are unknown. The study, taken as a whole, reports: Controls had lower frequencies than patients of a few TRBV segments, which included TRBV5-6, TRBV5-1 and TRBV20-1.

The sample consisted of blood. These receptors were obtained from a girl younger than 18 with multiple sclerosis.

This clonotype was recorded a few times. V and J are TRBV10-2 and TRBJ1-5, with D maybe TRBD1 (6 bases). Per the germline V gene, CDR1 is WSHSY and CDR2 is SAAADI. This CDR3 contains 13 residues. The V gene lost 2 bases and the J gene lost 7 bases, with 9 bases spanning the gap. In DNA, the CDR3 is TGCGCCAGCAGTGAGAACAGGGCCCAGCCCCAGCATTTT. Translated: CASSENRAQPQHF.

The chain has TRBV11-2 and TRBJ2-3; 9 nucleotides agree with TRBD1. The CDR3 runs 18 residues. Germline CDR1 reads SGHAT; CDR2 reads FQNNGV. The V and J ends lost 4 bases and 4 bases, in that order; junction bases with no gene match: 15. The CDR3 here is CASSSRPPGQGNSDTQYF. DNA for the CDR3: TGTGCCAGCAGCTCAAGACCCCCCGGACAGGGGAACTCAGATACGCAGTATTTT.

In regard to this clonotype: Since a much larger clone is just one base distant, this may be a read error. The rearrangement joins TRBV7-9 to TRBJ2-7; no reliable D call. The CDR3 runs to 14 residues. V lost 7 bases, J lost 3 bases, and 16 bases lay in between. Germline CDR1 is SEHNR and CDR2 is FQNEAQ (reference sequence). CDR3 protein: CASTRGGAVYEQYF. DNA for the CDR3: TGTGCCAGCACCCGAGGCGGTGCCGTCTACGAGCAGTACTTC.

This clonotype was observed at least ten times. V gene TRBV20-1 combines with J gene TRBJ2-3; TRBD2 agrees at 10 bases. The ends lost 5 bases at V and 4 bases at J; junction bases unmatched: 6. The CDR3 length is 14 residues. Germline V gene data show CDR1 as DFQATT and CDR2 as SNEGSKA (reference sequence). DNA for the CDR3: TGCAGTGCTGTACCTAGCGGGAGCGCAGATACGCAGTATTTT. As protein: CSAVPSGSADTQYF.

At least ten counts were recorded for this clonotype. The chain couples TRBV9 to TRBJ2-7, with TRBD2 matching over 13 bases. The V segment lost 3 bases and the J segment 10 bases; nucleotides outside the gene matches: 10. The CDR3 covers 15 residues. Looked up from germline, CDR1 is SGDLS and CDR2 is YYNGEE. CDR3 sequence: CASSDTGLAGRVQYF. As DNA, the CDR3 is TGTGCCAGCAGCGATACGGGACTAGCGGGGAGAGTACAGTACTTC.

The CDR3 DNA sequence: TGTGCCAGCAGCCACGGGGCACGGAACACTGAAGCTTTCTTT. It specifies CASSHGARNTEAFF. This chain links TRBV4-2 with TRBJ1-1; weak D call: TRBD1 (5 bases). There are 14 residues in the CDR3. Per the germline V gene, CDR1 is LGHNA and CDR2 is YNFKEQ. Trimming took off 3 bases at V and 1 base at J, with 9 bases between the two ends.

A remark on this clonotype: A read error may explain this, as a much larger clone is one base away. The rearrangement uses TRBV12-3 or TRBV12-4 and TRBJ2-4, with D perhaps matching TRBD1 (6 bases). The end of the DNA is better explained by TRBJ2-7, so the J call may be wrong. The CDR3 covers 12 residues. CDR3 in DNA: TGTGCCAGTTGGGGCAGGGGCTACGAGCAGTACTTC. Protein product: CASWGRGYEQYF.

For this clonotype: A single base separates this from a much larger clone, so it may be a read error. The J gene is TRBJ2-1, the V gene TRBV28; possible D gene TRBD2, 5 bases. The J call could be wrong; TRBJ2-7 is a better fit for the DNA end. The CDR3 is made up of 14 amino acids. The germline V gene has CDR1 MDHEN and CDR2 SYDVKM. CDR3 amino acids: CGARAVSSYNEQYF. In nucleotides, the CDR3 is TGTGGCGCGCGAGCGGTCAGCTCCTACAATGAGCAGTACTTC.

About this clonotype itself: One base away lies a much larger clone, so this may be a sequencing read error. The chain recombines TRBV12-3 or TRBV12-4 with TRBJ2-1; D may be TRBD2 (7 bases). The CDR3 is 17 amino acids. The CDR3 nucleotides are TGTGCCAGCAGCCCTCTAGGGGGGAGGTGGGACTACAGTGAGCAGTTCTTC. It encodes CASSPLGGRWDYSEQFF.

This clonotype was seen a single time. This may come from a read error, since a much larger clone is one base off. CDR3 loop: CASSLEVYEQFF. The CDR3 nucleotides are TGTGCCAGCAGCTTGGAGGTTTACGAGCAGTTCTTC. This chain uses TRBV5-5 with TRBJ2-1; D not certain. CDR3 length: 12 amino acids. Trimming stripped 0 bases from V and 10 bases from J, with 8 bases between. Germline V gives CDR1 SGHKS, CDR2 YYEKEE (reference sequence).

This clonotype was recorded many times. The chain has TRBV19 and TRBJ1-5, with a weak D call TRBD1 (5 bases). Trimming stripped 8 bases from V and 2 bases from J, with 16 bases between. The length of the CDR3 is 15 residues. CDR1 and CDR2 from the germline V gene are LNHDA and SQIVND (reference sequence). The CDR3 loop is CASWARQGGNQPQHF. CDR3 sequence (DNA): TGTGCCAGTTGGGCCCGCCAGGGTGGCAATCAGCCCCAGCATTTT.

The V call is TRBV5-1, the J call TRBJ1-1; no firm D call. V was trimmed by 0 bases and J by 12 bases, leaving 12 bases between them. CDR1 SGHRS and CDR2 YFSETQ come from the germline V gene. The CDR3 has 12 residues. CDR3 residues: CASSLDGVRTFF. The CDR3 nucleotides read TGCGCCAGCAGCTTGGACGGGGTGAGGACTTTCTTT.

Many counts were recorded for this clonotype. This sequence joins TRBV5-1 and TRBJ2-3, with a tentative D call TRBD2 (6 bases). Germline loops: CDR1 SGHRS, CDR2 YFSETQ. V lost 0 bases to trimming and J lost 5 bases, with 10 bases between them. The CDR3 consists of 14 residues. CDR3 residues: CASSLGTGVDTQYF. CDR3 nucleotides: TGCGCCAGCAGCTTGGGAACGGGGGTAGATACGCAGTATTTT.

This chain connects TRBV5-1 to TRBJ2-3; 7 bases are shared with TRBD2. The CDR3 spans 15 residues. Germline values: CDR1 SGHRS, CDR2 YFSETQ. With V trimmed by 0 bases and J by 6 bases, 7 bases remained unmatched. The CDR3 here is CASSLATAGEDTQYF. CDR3 nucleotide sequence: TGCGCCAGCAGCTTGGCCACCGCGGGGGAGGATACGCAGTATTTT.

This clonotype has just a few counts. The chain joins TRBV5-1 to TRBJ1-1; the D is unclear. CDR1 and CDR2 from the germline V gene are SGHRS and YFSETQ. V was shortened by 2 bases and J by 7 bases, with 15 bases between the two germline ends. The CDR3 extends over 14 amino acids. The CDR3 sequence: CASSFNSGTVEAFF. CDR3 nucleotide sequence: TGCGCCAGCAGCTTCAATTCAGGTACAGTTGAAGCTTTCTTT. The entire variable domain, with the rest obtained from reference TRBV5-1 and TRBJ1-1, is as follows: KAGVTQTPRYLIKTRGQQVTLSCSPISGHRSVSWYQQTPGQGLQFLFEYFSETQRNKGNFPGRFSGRQFSNSRSEMNVSTLELGDSALYLCASSFNSGTVEAFFGQGTRLTVV.

Turning to this clonotype: At one end, the junction sequence differs from germline, possibly due to a read error. The chain carries TRBV3-1 and TRBJ2-7; D not certain. Germline loops: CDR1 LGHDT, CDR2 YNNKEL (reference sequence). The CDR3 totals 14 residues. The CDR3 nucleotides are TGTGCCGGCAGCCCAACCCTTGGGGCCTACGAGCAGTACTTC. It is translated as CAGSPTLGAYEQYF.

This clonotype occurred many times. The chain is built from TRBV5-1 and TRBJ1-2; D gene ambiguous. This CDR3 is 12 amino acids long. The V end was cut by 5 bases, the J end by 2 bases, with 7 bases between. CDR1 SGHRS and CDR2 YFSETQ come from the germline V gene. In nucleotides, the CDR3 is TGCGCCAGCAGGGCCACCAACTATGGCTACACCTTC. Protein product: CASRATNYGYTF.

The rearrangement links TRBV5-1 to TRBJ2-3; D tentatively fits TRBD1 or TRBD2 (6 bases each). This CDR3 contains 17 residues. The germline V gene has CDR1 SGHRS and CDR2 YFSETQ. Trimming removed 3 bases at V and 4 bases at J, with 21 bases between. The CDR3 reads CASSWGGGGRRSDTQYF. The CDR3 nucleotides read TGCGCCAGCAGCTGGGGAGGAGGGGGGCGAAGGTCAGATACGCAGTATTTT.

The V gene is TRBV7-9, the J gene TRBJ1-5, with TRBD1 as a possible D gene (5 bases). Germline CDR1 is SEHNR and CDR2 is FQNEAQ (reference sequence). V lost 1 base and J lost 6, with 13 bases in between. CDR3 size: 15 residues. The CDR3 here is CASSLGQGEGQPQHF. CDR3 in DNA: TGTGCCAGCAGCTTAGGTCAAGGGGAGGGTCAGCCCCAGCATTTT.

In this sample, this clonotype turned up a few times. The J gene is TRBJ1-1, the V gene TRBV29-1, with 12 nucleotides matching TRBD1. Germline CDR1 reads SQVTM; CDR2 reads ANQGSEA. With V trimmed by 4 bases and J by 5 bases, 2 bases remained unmatched. CDR3 length: 13 residues. The CDR3 DNA sequence: TGCAGCGTTGGGGACAGGGGGCGGACTGAAGCTTTCTTT. Translated, it gives CSVGDRGRTEAFF. The whole variable domain, filled in from reference TRBV29-1 and TRBJ1-1, reads SAVISQKPSRDICQRGTSLTIQCQVDSQVTMMFWYRQQPGQSLTLIATANQGSEATYESGFVIDKFPISRPNLTFSTLTVSNMSPEDSSIYLCSVGDRGRTEAFFGQGTRLTVV.

Worth noting for this clonotype: This may be a read error, as it is one base from a much larger clone. The chain employs TRBV5-1 and TRBJ1-2; a weak D match, TRBD1 (5 bases). CDR1 and CDR2 from the germline V gene are SGHRS and YFSETQ. This CDR3 region has 14 residues. Deletions cut 0 bases from V and 10 bases from J, with 16 bases between. The CDR3 sequence: CASSLGWGNNDYTF. CDR3 coding DNA: TGCGCCAGCAGCTTGGGATGGGGGAACAATGACTACACCTTC.

A note on this clonotype: A much bigger clone sits one base away, suggesting this may be a read error. V is TRBV5-1 and J is TRBJ2-5; D perhaps matches TRBD1 (5 bases). CDR3 length: 15 residues. CDR1 is SGHRS, CDR2 YFSETQ, per germline. DNA for the CDR3: TGCGCCAGCAGCCCCACCCGGACACGGCAAGAGGCCCAGTACTTC. Amino acids: CASSPTRTRQEAQYF.

This clonotype was found once. The chain employs TRBV7-8 and TRBJ1-3, with 8 bases aligning to TRBD1. The V gene's germline CDR1 is SGHVS and CDR2 FQNEAQ. The CDR3 is 16 amino acids. Trimming took 3 bases from V and 1 from J; bases not matched to a gene: 5. CDR3 amino acids: CASSFGQGLSGNTIYF. The CDR3 DNA sequence: TGTGCCAGCAGCTTTGGACAGGGATTATCTGGAAACACCATATATTTT. The full variable domain, in which reference TRBV7-8 and TRBJ1-3 provide the parts outside the CDR3, is GAGVSQSPRYKVAKRGQDVALRCDPISGHVSLFWYQQALGQGPEFLTYFQNEAQLDKSGLPSDRFFAERPEGSVSTLKIQRTQQEDSAVYLCASSFGQGLSGNTIYFGEGSWLTVV.

To note about this clonotype: A single base separates this from a much larger clone, so it may be a read error. The chain has TRBV3-1 and TRBJ2-5; no clear D. The DNA end is more similar to TRBJ2-7, so the J call may be wrong. Germline lookup yields CDR1 LGHDT and CDR2 YNNKEL (reference sequence). The CDR3 length is 13 residues. CDR3 coding DNA: TGTGCCAGCAGCCACCTCGTCTCCCACGAGCAGTACTTC. Translated, it gives CASSHLVSHEQYF.

This clonotype was detected ten times or more. V and J are TRBV9 and TRBJ2-5, with 12 bases fitting TRBD1. V was clipped by 4 bases and J by 5 bases; unmatched bases: 6. This CDR3 spans 15 amino acids. Germline V gene sequence: CDR1 SGDLS, CDR2 YYNGEE. The CDR3 here is CASSYTGTGGETQYF. The CDR3 bases are TGTGCCAGCAGCTATACCGGGACAGGGGGCGAGACCCAGTACTTC.

Turning to this clonotype: Likely a read error: the CDR3 ends without its conserved phenylalanine or tryptophan. V usage is TRBV5-1 and J usage is TRBJ1-1; D gene unclear. Trimming cost V 1 base and J 1 base, with 8 bases left between them. This CDR3 has 14 residues. CDR1 and CDR2 from the germline V gene are SGHRS and YFSETQ. CDR3 in amino acids: CASSLMPGNTEAFL. In nucleotides, the CDR3 is TGCGCCAGCAGCTTGATGCCGGGGAACACTGAAGCTTTCTTA.

This clonotype was seen many times. V usage is TRBV6-5 and J usage is TRBJ2-7; D is uncertain. Trimming removed 2 bases at V and 4 bases at J, with 12 bases between. The CDR3 is 14 residues long. Germline CDR1 MNHEY, CDR2 SVGAGI. Here the CDR3 DNA reads TGTGCCAGCAGTTACGGCAAGGCGGAATACGAGCAGTACTTC. Its protein product is CASSYGKAEYEQYF.

At least ten counts were recorded for this clonotype. The rearrangement uses TRBV15 and TRBJ2-1, with a tentative D call TRBD1 (7 bases). The V gene's germline CDR1 is LNHNV and CDR2 YYDKDF (reference sequence). Trimming took 5 bases from V and 8 from J, leaving 10 bases between them. The CDR3 is 12 residues long. In nucleotides, the CDR3 is TGTGCCACCAGCTCAGGGGGGCATGAGCAGTTCTTC. Translated: CATSSGGHEQFF.

This clonotype has only a few counts. The chain joins TRBV28 to TRBJ1-4; 8 nucleotides line up with TRBD1. Germline V CDR1 and CDR2: MDHEN, SYDVKM. Trimming cost V 6 bases and J 8 bases; bases outside gene matches: 5. The CDR3 runs to 13 residues. The CDR3: CASSRGQGEKLFF. The CDR3 region has the DNA TGTGCCAGCAGCCGAGGACAGGGCGAAAAACTGTTTTTT. The whole variable domain, remainder taken from reference TRBV28 and TRBJ1-4, is DVKVTQSSRYLVKRTGEKVFLECVQDMDHENMFWYRQDPGLGLRLIYFSYDVKMKEKGDIPEGYSVSREKKERFSLILESASTNQTSMYLCASSRGQGEKLFFGSGTQLSVL.

In this sample, this clonotype turned up many times. V and J are TRBV25-1 and TRBJ2-5; D is undetermined. The CDR3 extends over 12 amino acids. Trimming took 4 bases from V and 4 from J, leaving 7 bases between them. The germline V gene has CDR1 MGHDK and CDR2 SYGVNS. In nucleotides, the CDR3 is TGTGCCAGCAGTGCGTCAACAGAGACCCAGTACTTC. Protein sequence: CASSASTETQYF.

This rearrangement joins TRBV29-1 to TRBJ1-2; 9 bases are shared with TRBD1. V was clipped by 3 bases and J by 4 bases; unmatched bases: 15. The germline V gene encodes CDR1 SQVTM and CDR2 ANQGSEA. CDR3 size: 17 residues. In DNA form, the CDR3 reads TGCAGCGTTGATAGATTGGAACGGACAGGGGATAGCTATGGCTACACCTTC. Its translation: CSVDRLERTGDSYGYTF.

This clonotype was picked up many times. The chain carries TRBV6-5 and TRBJ2-1; 9 bases map to TRBD2. With V trimmed by 0 bases and J by 8 bases, 8 bases remained unmatched. Germline V gives CDR1 MNHEY, CDR2 SVGAGI. The CDR3 is 16 residues long. The CDR3 DNA reads as TGTGCCAGCAGTTACTCGATGTTAGCGGGAGTGTATGAGCAGTTCTTC. This gives the protein CASSYSMLAGVYEQFF.